This T cell receptor beta chain appears in the sequencing data of a study of blood T cell repertoires in COVID-19. Looking at the study overall: The samples span acute and convalescent COVID-19 from the United States, Italy and Spain. Sources were T cells, B-cell-depleted T cells, or PBMCs; the material itself was cDNA or gDNA.

Here immunoSEQ multiplex PCR was the method, and the copy in TCRdb shows in-frame clones only, minus some. The table lists about 220,000 clones, roughly 88% of them singletons. This CDR3 contains 12 residues. The ends were cut back, 2 bases at V and 12 bases at J, with 14 bases in the middle. The germline CDR1 and CDR2 sequences are MNHEY and SVGAGI. Sequenced: PBMCs or T cells enriched from blood (not recorded which). The V call is TRBV6-5, the J call TRBJ2-7; D is possibly TRBD2 (5 bases). This sequence was found in a woman aged 40 to 49 with acute COVID-19. CDR3 residues: CASSYEGRQWYF. CDR3 DNA sequence: TGTGCCAGCAGTTACGAGGGCCGGCAATGGTACTTC.